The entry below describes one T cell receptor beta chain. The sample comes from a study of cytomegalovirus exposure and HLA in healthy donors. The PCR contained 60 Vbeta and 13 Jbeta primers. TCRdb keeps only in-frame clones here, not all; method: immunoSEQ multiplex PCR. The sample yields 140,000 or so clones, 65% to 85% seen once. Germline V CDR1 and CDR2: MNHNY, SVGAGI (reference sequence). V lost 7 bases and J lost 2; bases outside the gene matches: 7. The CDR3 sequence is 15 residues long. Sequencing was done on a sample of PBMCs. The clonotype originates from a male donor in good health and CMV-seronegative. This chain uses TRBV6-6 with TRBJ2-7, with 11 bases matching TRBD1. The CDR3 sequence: CASTKPGQGAYEQYF. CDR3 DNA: TGTGCCAGCACCAAACCGGGACAGGGGGCCTACGAGCAGTACTTC.